This entry describes one T cell receptor beta chain. No cognate antigen has been identified for it. Within one base of it there is no much larger clone, and no base qualities were kept. The data stem from a study of cytomegalovirus exposure and HLA in healthy donors (dated by TCRdb to 2016 to 2017). Study-level background: An earlier analysis of roughly 500 of the donors reported 250 to 350 Gb of sequence data and 120 million or so unique TCR beta sequences from 190 million or so T cells. About 280 gigabases of sequencing data and tens of millions of unique TCR sequences were included in an early release covering about 700 HLA-typed donors. Of the approximately 400 genotyped donors, 75% to 85% were placed in the genetic ancestry cluster associated with self-reported Caucasian donors. The study aimed to test whether signatures of past pathogen exposure could be identified by cataloging public T cell receptors. Using immunosequencing, the study profiled T cell repertoires from 550 to 750 subjects and related those repertoires to cytomegalovirus serostatus. Besides the first cohort of hundreds of subjects, a separate validation cohort made up of 90 to 150 different subjects was used. To predict cytomegalovirus infection status, the study combined high-throughput TCR immunosequencing, statistical association of individual TCRs with disease status, and machine learning. In a later analysis, previously published TCR beta repertoires from 600 to 850 donors were re-analyzed and high-resolution HLA genotyping was added so that TCR occurrence patterns could be studied. In the later analysis, no new phenotypic data were used to find candidate immune exposures; instead, reliance was placed on TCR beta sequences and their occurrence across donors. An earlier analysis of roughly 580 of the donors used high-throughput TCR beta sequencing to judge whether each TCR beta V gene segment behaved as functional or pseudogenic. Donor age, sex, ethnicity and CMV serostatus were compiled alongside the repertoire data. Genome-wide SNP genotypes for about 65% of the 666 donors were used in a later genetic analysis, which treated that subset as a discovery cohort. Every repertoire in the discovery cohort had been generated on one and the same sequencing platform. HLA typing covered class I and class II loci at four-digit resolution. The number of typed donors differed by locus: about 620-640 for A, B, C, DRB1 and DQB1; some 500 for DQA1; approximately 600 for DPA1; and 450 to 480 for DPB1. Four to six DR-DQ haplotypes were handled as single units for association and clustering, since linkage in the cohort was strong. On average, about 240,000 unique TCR beta nucleotide sequences were sequenced per donor among 398 genotyped donors of the cohort, with roughly 18% of those sequences being non-productive. The full study reports these points: An association between a missense DCLRE1C variant and V-gene and J-gene trimming of TCR beta chains was found in a later genetic analysis and replicated in an independent cohort. In an earlier analysis of roughly 500 of the donors, most TCR beta V segments appeared in productive rearrangements about 90% or about 30% of the time, broadly matching IMGT annotations. In vitro tests confirmed that a few of the cytomegalovirus-associated TCR beta chains recognize cytomegalovirus antigens. A total of fewer than 200 TCR beta chains were listed by the study as associated with cytomegalovirus. According to a later genetic analysis, donors in an Asian-associated ancestry cluster had fewer N-insertions in productive TCRs than the roughly 700-donor mean. In a later analysis, most CMV-associated TCR beta chains were found to appear HLA-restricted, with HLA associations seemingly driven largely by CMV exposure. In this cohort, only TCR beta chains were sequenced, and detectable features were limited by the absence of alpha or paired-chain data. Because HLA typing was missing for some donors at each locus, association tests included only the typed subset. Correlated functional status among segregating V segments might be attributable to linkage disequilibrium, but an unknown experimental factor could not be ruled out. Assigning TCR associations to individual alleles was difficult when HLA alleles, especially DR and DQ, strongly co-occurred. A further reported finding was that TCR beta sequences accurately predicted the HLA-A and HLA-B alleles for most subjects in the first cohort. It was suggested by the authors that the approach could potentially be generalized to other disease states and immunological phenotypes. While some public TCRs were present in many individuals, most TCR sequences turned up only very rarely across donors. In a later analysis, 15,000 to 20,000 TCR beta sequences were associated with specific HLA alleles at a false discovery rate of 0.05. According to a later analysis, parvovirus B19, influenza, CMV and Epstein-Barr virus appeared linked to several top co-occurrence clusters. According to a later analysis, TCR association rates differed among HLA loci, with DRB1 alleles showing the most associated TCRs and HLA-C alleles showing the fewest. Because counts were too low, seventeen rarely observed V segments, including chromosome 9 orphons, were excluded from the earlier analysis of some 590 of the donors. CMV serostatus was the only immune exposure information available for the cohort. A cluster of highly shared sequence variants was judged likely to be a technical artifact of the sequencing pipeline. Presence/absence analyses assumed roughly uniform sequencing depth across donors, an assumption that may not hold. In both the original and validation cohorts, the classifier was reported to diagnose cytomegalovirus status with high specificity and sensitivity. Compared with equally common non-associated chains, HLA-associated TCR beta chains in a later analysis were more clonally expanded and had lower generation probabilities. Some IMGT-functional V segments, including TRBV6-2 and TRBV6-3, could not be distinguished by the 87-base-pair reads and were therefore excluded.

The library was prepared using the immunoSEQ multiplex PCR assay. The multiplex PCR relied on a mix of 60 forward primers for TCR Vbeta segments and 13 reverse primers for TCR Jbeta segments. A multiplex PCR assay on genomic DNA amplified the CDR3 region of rearranged TCR beta genes. The Illumina HiSeq System was used to sequence the amplified TCR beta libraries as 87-base-pair reads. The original methods were these. A later analysis counted some 80 million unique TCR beta chains across the approximately 700 repertoires, and roughly 11 million of these chains were shared by at least two donors. Raw reads were error-corrected and collapsed into unique sequences with a nearest-neighbor algorithm that merged closely related sequences to remove PCR and sequencing errors. Alignment of CDR3 sequences to IMGT reference sequences was used to assign V, D and J gene segments. For a sequence to be retained, at least a six-nucleotide match to both a V gene segment and a J gene segment was required. A rearrangement counted as productive if the CDR3 had no stop codons and remained in frame with V and J, and every other rearrangement counted as non-productive. CDR3 was defined according to IMGT convention as the region running from the second conserved V-encoded cysteine to the conserved J-encoded phenylalanine. Sequences without an unambiguous match to a single V gene segment were excluded from the earlier analysis of several hundred of the donors. An earlier analysis of 587 of the donors classified V segments as functional when productive rearrangements were above 56.7% and as segregating when the standard deviation between donors was above 5%. To diagnose cytomegalovirus status from the catalog of TCR beta chain sequences, a statistical classification framework was built. V and J gene assignment, in a later analysis, came from comparing TCR nucleotide sequences with IMGT/GENE-DB human TR gene sequences. A later analysis assigned CDR3 sequences and most-parsimonious VDJ recombination scenarios with the TCRdist pipeline. In a later analysis, each TCR beta chain was defined by its CDR3 amino acid sequence together with its V-gene family, and reads lacking a unique V-gene family were excluded. In a later analysis, around 600 highly shared, low-generation-probability nucleotide sequences were removed to address suspected cross-contamination and a sequencing artifact. In a later analysis, a clonal expansion index was calculated for each public chain from normalized within-repertoire ranks of inferred template counts. In a later analysis, generation probabilities were computed with a VDJ recombination model fitted to out-of-frame rearrangements, and the resulting probabilities were checked against IGoR. In a later analysis, hypergeometric tests were used to score TCR-TCR, TCR-HLA and TCR-CMV co-occurrence, with a repertoire-size bias correction applied to TCR pairs. False discovery rates were estimated in a later analysis by permuting HLA or CMV assignments 20 times. In a later analysis, co-occurring TCRs were grouped using DBSCAN, and TCRdist sequence similarity was added for clustering within HLA-allele-positive subsets. Repertoires with fewer than 30,000 or more than 120,000 public chains, plus five repertoires with anomalous nucleotide sharing, were excluded from co-occurrence clustering. TCRdb re-hosts the immuneACCESS table, in-frame sequences only. Its copies lack some clones; in the studies checked, an unresolved V gene accounts for under half of them, and the cause for the rest is not known. V and J calls and clone size are those listed in that table; D and trimming were worked out from the DNA. This sample is represented by 150,000 to 200,000 clones; 75% to 85% of them were singletons. The biggest ten clones account for around 6% of the sample.

The cohort consisted of 650 to 700 healthy bone marrow donors. Cohort members were all nominally healthy when sampled, although unrecorded immune exposures were likely present. The donor was CMV seropositive and was included in the group of about 290 seropositive cohort members. A peripheral blood sample was provided by each donor, and peripheral blood mononuclear cells were used for TCR beta sequencing. Genomic DNA was extracted from the blood cell samples with the Qiagen DNeasy Blood Extraction Kit. For CDR1 and CDR2, the germline V gene lists SGHRS and YFSETQ. The germline V end is reduced by 3 bases and the J end by 7 bases; junction bases left unmatched: 7. From the cysteine through the phenylalanine, the CDR3 covers 14 amino acids. The retained sequence is limited to the CDR3, 42 bases, with the frame set at the first base.

This chain is built from TRBV5-1 and TRBJ1-2, and 9 junctional nucleotides match TRBD1. The receptor's source is a man in his fifties or sixties in good health and CMV-seropositive. The material sequenced was PBMCs. The bases read TGCGCCAGCAGCTCGGGGACAGGGATCGGTGGCTACACCTTC. Translated, this gives CASSSGTGIGGYTF. The CDR3 plus the reference TRBV5-1 and TRBJ1-2 genes for the other parts give the full variable domain: KAGVTQTPRYLIKTRGQQVTLSCSPISGHRSVSWYQQTPGQGLQFLFEYFSETQRNKGNFPGRFSGRQFSNSRSEMNVSTLELGDSALYLCASSSGTGIGGYTFGSGTRLTVV.